This T cell receptor (beta chain) comes out of a study of cytomegalovirus exposure and HLA in healthy donors. Trimming removed 0 bases from V and 2 bases from J, with 9 bases in between. The CDR3 is made up of 15 amino acids. CDR1 is LNHNV, CDR2 YYDKDF, per germline (reference sequence). Notes on this clone: Antigen unknown.

In the PCR, 60 Vbeta and 13 Jbeta primers were used. Libraries were prepared by immunoSEQ multiplex PCR; TCRdb keeps only in-frame clonotypes and omits some of them. This sample has 200,000 or so clones, with 82% found just once. Study-wide findings and caveats: Other equally common chains were less clonally expanded than HLA-associated TCR beta chains, a later analysis showed.

This clonotype originated in a woman aged 45-65 years in good health and CMV-seropositive. The sequenced material came from PBMCs. The chain combines TRBV15 with TRBJ2-3; D uncertain. The chain's CDR3 is CATSRDVRPTDTQYF. The CDR3 DNA is TGTGCCACCAGCAGAGATGTCAGGCCCACAGATACGCAGTATTTT.